This T cell receptor beta chain was observed in a study of OX40 agonist ivuxolimab in advanced cancers. Study at large: Patients took ivuxolimab, an agonistic anti-OX40 (CD134) antibody. One hepatocellular carcinoma and a couple of cutaneous melanoma patients partially responded.

Libraries were prepared by immunoSEQ multiplex PCR; TCRdb keeps only in-frame clonotypes and omits some of them. The repertoire holds 75,000 to 100,000 clones, approximately 80% seen once, with under 7% in the top ten. Points from the study as a whole: There were, on average, more expanded clones in CD8+ T cells than in CD4+. There were also nonresponders showing low normalized T-cell clonal expansion.

On this clone: Its antigen is unknown.

Trimming cost V 3 bases and J 6 bases, with 21 bases left between them. Germline V lookup: CDR1 GTSNPN, CDR2 SVGIG (reference sequence). The CDR3 spans 16 residues. This specimen was CD4+ or CD8+ T cells sorted from blood, taken in a trial of the OX40 agonist ivuxolimab. The gene calls are TRBV30 and TRBJ2-1; D is perhaps TRBD1 (5 bases). This clonotype originated in an adult with an advanced solid tumor such as melanoma, head and neck, liver or kidney cancer. The CDR3 sequence is CAWREIDSLDRNEQFF. Written as DNA, the CDR3 is TGTGCCTGGAGAGAAATAGACAGCCTGGATCGCAATGAGCAGTTCTTC. The full variable domain, completed using reference TRBV30 and TRBJ2-1, is SQTIHQWPATLVQPVGSPLSLECTVEGTSNPNLYWYRQAAGRGLQLLFYSVGIGQISSEVPQNLSASRPQDRQFILSSKKLLLSDSGFYLCAWREIDSLDRNEQFFGPGTRLTVL.